The clone carrying this T cell receptor (beta chain) was counted ten times or more. Antigen unknown. Patients newly diagnosed with hyperthyroidism, under 2 months' duration, were aged 18 to 65, the study reports. The data are from a study of Graves' ophthalmopathy and Graves' hyperthyroidism. The V gene lost 5 bases and the J gene lost 6 bases, with 17 bases spanning the gap. Per germline, CDR1 SGHAT and CDR2 FQNNGV. The CDR3 consists of 14 residues. The authors amplified TCR beta CDR3 regions from RNA transcripts. RT-PCR in the first round used HTBI primers; a second-round multiplex PCR followed. From the multiplex PCR reads, TCRdb called clonotypes with MiXCR, one entry per CDR3 protein. The profile covers hundreds of thousands of distinct CDR3 sequences, with about a fifth appearing a single time and approximately 6.5% taken by the ten largest. Study-wide points: Blood also held most thyroid clonotypes expanded above 0.001 frequency.

This clonotype was sampled from a young woman with stable Graves' hyperthyroidism. Some clones in this sample may be carry-over from other donors' samples. This chain joins TRBV11-2 and TRBJ2-7, with D hard to call. The sequenced sample consisted of peripheral blood. DNA of the CDR3: TGTGCCAGCAGCCTCGGGTTGGGGTCGGGCGAGCAGTACTTC. Amino acids: CASSLGLGSGEQYF.